What follows are 17 T cell receptor beta chains derived from one specimen sequenced in a study of CD8+CD57+ T cells in acquired aplastic anemia. Template material for TCR beta VDJ and CDR3 profiling consisted of genomic DNA. TCRdb re-derived calls from the reads in MiXCR, one entry per CDR3 protein. Of some 150,000 distinct CDR3 sequences listed, 71% are singletons. Previously, flow cytometry had revealed CD8+CD57+ cell expansion in the patients chosen for sequencing. Sequenced input: sorted CD4+, CD8+, or CD8+CD57+ T cells (not recorded which) from PBMCs. These receptor sequences come from a human donor with aplastic anemia.

The rearrangement links TRBV19 to TRBJ2-7; maybe TRBD2 (6 bases). V dropped 1 base and J dropped 6 bases, with 10 bases sitting between them. Germline V gives CDR1 LNHDA, CDR2 SQIVND (reference sequence). The CDR3 has 13 residues. Here the CDR3 reads CASSIGRESEQYF. The CDR3 region has the DNA TGTGCCAGTAGTATAGGACGGGAGAGCGAGCAGTACTTC.

With respect to this clonotype: In this CDR3 the conserved last residue, phenylalanine or tryptophan, is missing, so a read error is likely. This chain joins TRBV29-1 and TRBJ2-1; D possibly uses TRBD1 or TRBD2 (5 bases each). Germline V gene lookup returns CDR1 SQVTM and CDR2 ANQGSEA. The CDR3 spans 13 residues. V shed 8 bases and J shed 7 bases, with 18 bases lying between them. Here the CDR3 reads CSLMTGPGNEQFL. The CDR3, as DNA: TGCAGCCTCATGACGGGGCCAGGGAATGAGCAGTTCCTC.

The chain combines TRBV25-1 with TRBJ2-4; D call uncertain. The V gene's germline CDR1 is MGHDK and CDR2 SYGVNS. The V gene lost 10 bases and the J gene lost 1 base, with 14 bases spanning the gap. The CDR3 extends over 14 amino acids. CDR3 in DNA: TGTGCCACGAAGGGCGCCGGGGCCAAAAACATTCAGTACTTC. It codes for CATKGAGAKNIQYF.

The CDR3 is CATSDLQTASYNEQFF. CDR3 bases: TGTGCCACCAGTGATTTGCAGACAGCATCCTACAATGAGCAGTTCTTC. The chain carries TRBV24-1 and TRBJ2-1; weak D call: TRBD1 (5 bases). The CDR3 contains 16 residues. The germline V gene encodes CDR1 KGHDR and CDR2 SFDVKD. Trimming removed 0 bases at V and 1 base at J, with 9 bases between.

This chain connects TRBV24-1 to TRBJ1-1; weak D call: TRBD1 (5 bases). The CDR3 spans 17 residues. V lost 2 bases and J 0 bases, leaving 15 bases between the germline ends. Germline V CDR1 and CDR2: KGHDR, SFDVKD. CDR3 residues: CATSDYRSGGMNTEAFF. The CDR3 region has the DNA TGTGCCACCAGTGATTACAGGTCTGGGGGAATGAACACTGAAGCTTTCTTT.

The chain couples TRBV19 to TRBJ2-5; TRBD1 matches 7 bases. After removal of 3 bases from V and 7 bases from J, the junction contained 8 bases not matched to a gene. Germline CDR1 and CDR2: LNHDA and SQIVND (reference sequence). This CDR3 has 14 residues. This CDR3 is CASSMRGLAVTQYF. In DNA form, the CDR3 reads TGTGCCAGTAGTATGAGGGGGCTGGCGGTGACCCAGTACTTC. Drawing the rest from reference TRBV19 and TRBJ2-5, the complete variable domain is DGGITQSPKYLFRKEGQNVTLSCEQNLNHDAMYWYRQDPGQGLRLIYYSQIVNDFQKGDIAEGYSVSREKKESFPLTVTSAQKNPTAFYLCASSMRGLAVTQYFGPGTRLLVL.

The chain joins TRBV5-1 to TRBJ2-7, with 12 bases lining up with TRBD2. The junction had 6 bases not matched to a gene; V was cut back by 1 base and J by 1 base. The CDR3 has 17 amino acids. Germline assignment: CDR1 SGHRS and CDR2 YFSETQ. Here the CDR3 DNA reads TGCGCCAGCAGCTTGACACGGACTAGCGGGGTTTCCTACGAGCAGTACTTC. It translates to CASSLTRTSGVSYEQYF.

This clonotype was counted between two and nine times. V usage is TRBV24-1 and J usage is TRBJ2-1, with TRBD2 matching 13 bases. V was pared by 4 bases and J by 6 bases, with 5 bases of the junction left unmatched. Germline V gene sequence: CDR1 KGHDR, CDR2 SFDVKD. The CDR3 runs to 16 residues. The CDR3 loop reads CATSERTSGSRNEQFF. CDR3 coding DNA: TGTGCCACCAGTGAGCGGACTAGCGGGAGTCGCAATGAGCAGTTCTTC.

This chain uses TRBV20-1 with TRBJ2-7; unclear D gene. The germline gives CDR1 DFQATT, CDR2 SNEGSKA (reference sequence). The CDR3 sequence is 11 residues long. Trimming left V 4 bases short and J 2 bases short, with 6 bases between. The CDR3: CSAKGPYEQYF. The CDR3 nucleotides are TGCAGTGCTAAAGGGCCCTACGAGCAGTACTTC.

The genes are TRBV2 and TRBJ1-5; D is uncertain. CDR3 length: 14 residues. CDR1 and CDR2 (germline): SNHLY, FYNNEI. V was cut by 9 bases and J by 3 bases, with 15 bases left in between. CDR3 sequence reads: CASTVRELNQPQHF. In nucleotides, the CDR3 is TGTGCCAGTACGGTTCGGGAACTCAATCAGCCCCAGCATTTT.

The chain links TRBV10-3 to TRBJ2-7; D is unresolved. V lost 7 bases and J lost 3, with 10 bases in between. The CDR3 spans 12 residues. The germline V gene encodes CDR1 ENHRY and CDR2 SYGVKD. This chain's CDR3 is CAIMNANYEQYF. CDR3 nucleotides: TGTGCCATCATGAATGCGAACTACGAGCAGTACTTC.

The table lists this clonotype with many counts. This chain connects TRBV7-6 to TRBJ1-4, with no clear D. CDR3 length: 14 amino acids. CDR1 SGHVS and CDR2 FNYEAQ come from the germline V gene. Trimming took off 5 bases at V and 8 bases at J, with 15 bases between the two ends. CDR3 nucleotides: TGTGCCAGCAGCCTAGAACGGGCGGGGGAAAAACTGTTTTTT. Translated, it gives CASSLERAGEKLFF.

The chain combines TRBV24-1 with TRBJ1-4; a weak D match, TRBD1 (5 bases). Germline lookup yields CDR1 KGHDR and CDR2 SFDVKD. V gave up 5 bases and J gave up 0 bases, with 15 bases separating them. The CDR3 is made up of 17 amino acids. CDR3 DNA: TGTGCCACCAGTGGTATAGGGGAGGAAACAACTAATGAAAAACTGTTTTTT. This translates into CATSGIGEETTNEKLFF.

As concerns this clonotype: One junction end does not reproduce the germline sequence, and a read error may be involved. This chain links TRBV6-4 with TRBJ2-6, with D unclear. Germline CDR1 reads MRHNA; CDR2 reads SNTAGT. This CDR3 has 12 residues. This CDR3 reads CASSDSGTTEAF. CDR3 sequence (DNA): TGTGCCAGCAGTGACTCGGGAACCACTGAAGCTTTC.

V usage is TRBV20-1 and J usage is TRBJ2-7, with D possibly matching TRBD1 (5 bases). Trimming removed 6 bases from V and 5 bases from J, with 14 bases in between. Germline V gene sequence: CDR1 DFQATT, CDR2 SNEGSKA (reference sequence). There are 12 residues in the CDR3. Here the CDR3 DNA reads TGCAGTGCGCACAGTGGGGCCAACGAGCAGTACTTC. Its translation: CSAHSGANEQYF.

The rearrangement links TRBV9 to TRBJ2-5; D unclear. CDR1 is SGDLS, CDR2 YYNGEE, per germline. V was trimmed by 4 bases and J by 5 bases, leaving 15 bases between them. The CDR3 is 14 amino acids. CDR3 loop: CASSPQLGRETQYF. The CDR3 DNA sequence: TGTGCCAGCAGCCCCCAGCTTGGGCGGGAGACCCAGTACTTC.

This clonotype was observed a single time. V gene TRBV14 combines with J gene TRBJ2-3; D gene ambiguous. The CDR3 sequence is 14 residues long. The germline CDR1 and CDR2 sequences are SGHDN and FVKESK. Trimming removed 4 bases at V and 3 bases at J, with 11 bases between. The CDR3 reads CASSRATLTDTQYF. The CDR3 nucleotides read TGTGCCAGCAGCCGAGCAACTCTTACAGATACGCAGTATTTT.